This TCR beta chain was found in a study of regulatory T cells in long-lasting Graves disease. Indicated time point: persistent/refractory GD, antithyroid drugs over 5 years with positive TRAb. PBMC RNA served as the TCR library source. With respect to this clonotype: At one end the junction does not follow the germline gene, possibly because of a read error.

With iRepertoire HTBI primers and Arm-PCR of CDR3 regions, TCR beta libraries were built. TCRdb reprocessed the multiplex PCR reads via MiXCR and lists one record per CDR3 protein. In the table there are 300,000 to 400,000 distinct CDR3 sequences, 15% to 20% of which are singletons. The TCR comes from a female donor with Graves disease. Specimen: peripheral blood mononuclear cells (PBMCs), collected when the disease was refractory, from a patient treated with antithyroid drugs.

The CDR3 DNA reads TGTGCCTGCAGTTACATTCAGGACAGGCCCAAGAGGGATAGCAATCAGCCCCAGCATTTT. Its translation: CACSYIQDRPKRDSNQPQHF. This rearrangement joins TRBV2 to TRBJ1-5; TRBD1 agrees at 7 bases. The CDR3 length is 20 residues. Germline CDR1 and CDR2: SNHLY and FYNNEI.